Below, 26 T cell receptor beta chains from the same sample are listed, as sequenced in a study of human T cells and chemical hapten exposure (dated by TCRdb to the early 2020s). The intended sense of this specimen's time point label: patch test 2, 6 weeks after DPC sensitization. The sample's treatment or condition label, in plain terms: therapeutic diphenylcyclopropenone sensitization with weekly scalp DPC. The library was prepared using RACE. TCRdb lists the instrument as NextSeq 500. Using fastp at Q25 and MiXCR, TCRdb reprocessed the public reads and kept productive beta chains. Each CDR3 protein appears once, grouped with its most common genes and DNA. The sample has approximately 89,000 distinct CDR3 sequences on record, about 6.3% of them singletons. Approximately 1.2% of the sample goes to the ten largest clones. This sample comprised whole blood, obtained in connection with sensitization to the hapten diphenylcyclopropenone (DPC). These receptors were collected from a woman aged 25 to 39 with alopecia areata. Some clones in this sample may be carry-over from other donors' samples.

V gene TRBV11-2 combines with J gene TRBJ1-4; D unclear. The germline V gene has CDR1 SGHAT and CDR2 FQNNGV. The CDR3 covers 14 residues. Between the trimmed V and J ends, which lost 1 base and 0 bases, there was a span of 3 bases. Here the CDR3 reads CASSLVATNEKLFF. The CDR3, as DNA: TGTGCCAGCAGCTTAGTTGCAACTAATGAAAAACTGTTTTTT.

This clonotype showed up many times. The V call is TRBV4-1, the J call TRBJ1-1, with unresolved D. The V end was cut by 1 base, the J end by 2 bases, with 17 bases between. The germline V gene encodes CDR1 MGHRA and CDR2 YSYEKL. CDR3 length: 17 residues. Written as DNA, the CDR3 is TGCGCCAGCAGCCAAGTTCCACCAACCCCTGGCAACACTGAAGCTTTCTTT. Translation gives CASSQVPPTPGNTEAFF.

The chain is built from TRBV6-5 and TRBJ1-1; no definite D call. With 3 bases removed from V and 4 bases from J, the gap between germline ends came to 12 bases. Germline V lookup: CDR1 MNHEY, CDR2 SVGAGI. The CDR3 spans 14 residues. The CDR3 region is CASSYGYGLTEAFF. As DNA, the CDR3 is TGTGCCAGCAGTTATGGATATGGTCTCACTGAAGCTTTCTTT.

The chain carries TRBV3-1 and TRBJ1-1; D is unresolved. Germline CDR1 is LGHDT and CDR2 is YNNKEL (reference sequence). The V end was cut by 1 base, the J end by 3 bases, with 9 bases between. The CDR3 loop spans 14 amino acids. CDR3 coding DNA: TGTGCCAGCAGCCAAGGGGTAACATACACTGAAGCTTTCTTT. Its protein is CASSQGVTYTEAFF.

This clonotype was seen repeatedly, ten times or more. The chain combines TRBV5-1 with TRBJ1-4; 8 bases line up with TRBD1. Germline values: CDR1 SGHRS, CDR2 YFSETQ. V lost 2 bases to trimming and J lost 4 bases; unmatched junction nucleotides: 4. The CDR3 consists of 15 residues. The CDR3 loop is CASSFDRGHNEKLFF. In DNA, the CDR3 is TGCGCCAGCAGCTTCGACAGGGGTCATAATGAAAAACTGTTTTTT.

This clonotype was detected ten times or more. This chain links TRBV6-7 with TRBJ1-2, with 10 bases identical to TRBD1. TRBV6-7 is treated as an ORF (open reading frame) with a function not yet certain. The CDR3 consists of 19 residues. The J segment lost 2 bases and the V segment lost 0 bases, leaving 12 bases of the junction unmatched. The CDR3 DNA reads as TGTGCCAGCAGTTACTCCTGGGAGACAGGGGGCTCCGGAAACTATGGCTACACCTTC. Protein sequence: CASSYSWETGGSGNYGYTF.

This clonotype was recorded many times. The J gene is TRBJ1-1, the V gene TRBV7-3; maybe TRBD1 (5 bases). Germline V gene lookup returns CDR1 SGHTA and CDR2 FQGTGA. V was shortened by 4 bases and J by 5 bases, with 14 bases between the two germline ends. This CDR3 is 14 amino acids long. The CDR3: CASSSGQGRTEAFF. The CDR3 DNA sequence: TGTGCCAGCAGCTCTGGGCAGGGAAGGACTGAAGCTTTCTTT.

This clonotype was counted many times. The rearrangement links TRBV2 to TRBJ1-5, with D unresolved. The length of the CDR3 is 13 residues. Germline V gene lookup returns CDR1 SNHLY and CDR2 FYNNEI. V dropped 7 bases and J dropped 0 bases, with 7 bases sitting between them. CDR3 sequence (DNA): TGTGCCAGCAAGCCAGATAGCAATCAGCCCCAGCATTTT. Translation: CASKPDSNQPQHF.

The genes are TRBV6-6 and TRBJ1-4, with D possibly TRBD1 on 6 matching bases. Trimming stripped 0 bases from V and 7 bases from J, with 12 bases between. Germline-derived CDR1 and CDR2 are MNHNY and SVGAGI (reference sequence). The CDR3 has 15 amino acids. The CDR3 is CASSYSQGVGEKLFF. DNA for the CDR3: TGTGCCAGCAGTTACTCACAGGGAGTAGGTGAAAAACTGTTTTTT.

The chain is built from TRBV7-9 and TRBJ1-5; D is unresolved. The CDR3 has 12 residues. V shed 4 bases and J shed 5 bases, with 6 bases lying between them. Germline CDR1 reads SEHNR; CDR2 reads FQNEAQ (reference sequence). DNA for the CDR3: TGTGCCAGCAGCTCAGATGATCAGCCCCAGCATTTT. Its translation is CASSSDDQPQHF.

A few counts support this clonotype. The chain combines TRBV30 with TRBJ1-3, with a possible D match to TRBD1 (5 bases). The germline V gene encodes CDR1 GTSNPN and CDR2 SVGIG (reference sequence). This CDR3 has 14 amino acids. V shed 0 bases and J shed 0 bases, with 6 bases lying between them. In DNA, the CDR3 is TGTGCCTGGAGTGTGGGGACCTCTGGAAACACCATATATTTT. Its protein product is CAWSVGTSGNTIYF.

This clonotype was counted between two and nine times. CDR3: CATTGQGDTEAFF. The DNA for the CDR3 is TGTGCCACCACGGGACAGGGAGACACTGAAGCTTTCTTT. The chain carries TRBV10-3 and TRBJ1-1, with 9 bases matching TRBD1. Germline loops: CDR1 ENHRY, CDR2 SYGVKD. This CDR3 has 13 residues. The V gene end was trimmed by 10 bases and the J gene end by 3 bases; junction bases not matched to a gene: 6.

This clonotype was counted ten times or more. The DNA of the CDR3 is TGTGCCTGGGGGTCCCCTAGCGGAGCGTACAATGAGCAGTTCTTC. It encodes CAWGSPSGAYNEQFF. The V gene is TRBV30, the J gene TRBJ2-1; TRBD2 matches at 7 bases. Trimming removed 5 bases from V and 4 bases from J; junction bases left unmatched: 11. This CDR3 is 15 amino acids long. Germline V CDR1 and CDR2: GTSNPN, SVGIG (reference sequence).

The sample holds a few counts of this clonotype. The CDR3 loop reads CASSLPGDSPLHF. CDR3 in DNA: TGTGCCAGCAGCTTACCGGGAGATTCACCCCTCCACTTT. This sequence joins TRBV7-9 and TRBJ1-6; D is unresolved. Per the germline V gene, CDR1 is SEHNR and CDR2 is FQNEAQ (reference sequence). V shed 2 bases and J shed 8 bases, with 7 bases lying between them. This CDR3 is built from 13 residues.

This clonotype was observed a few times. This chain connects TRBV30 to TRBJ1-5; no reliable D call. CDR1 is GTSNPN and CDR2 is SVGIG in the germline V gene (reference sequence). V was clipped by 2 bases and J by 3 bases, with 8 bases between them. This CDR3 has 13 amino acids. In nucleotides, the CDR3 is TGTGCCTGGAGTAAAGGCCCCAATCAGCCCCAGCATTTT. This translates into CAWSKGPNQPQHF.

This clonotype was seen at least ten times. The chain is built from TRBV10-1 and TRBJ1-5; D remains unclear. The CDR3 runs 14 residues. Germline CDR1 reads WNHNN; CDR2 reads SYGVQD (reference sequence). V was pared by 6 bases and J by 3 bases, with 12 bases between. The CDR3 protein is CASSPRRYNQPQHF. CDR3 bases: TGCGCCAGCAGCCCCCGTAGGTACAATCAGCCCCAGCATTTT.

This clonotype was observed many times. The J gene is TRBJ2-1, the V gene TRBV29-1, with 11 bases fitting TRBD2. Germline V lookup: CDR1 SQVTM, CDR2 ANQGSEA. The length of the CDR3 is 15 residues. Trimming cost V 6 bases and J 5 bases; bases outside gene matches: 9. The CDR3 loop reads CSVPRELAGDNEQFF. As DNA, the CDR3 is TGCAGCGTCCCCAGGGAACTAGCGGGGGACAATGAGCAGTTCTTC.

This clonotype was seen ten or more times. The V gene is TRBV28, the J gene TRBJ2-5, with 9 bases matching TRBD1. Trimming at V came to 4 bases and at J to 4 bases, leaving 1 base not matched to a gene. CDR1 is MDHEN, CDR2 SYDVKM, per germline. The CDR3 spans 13 residues. CDR3 DNA sequence: TGTGCCAGCAGTTCGGACAGGGGAGAGACCCAGTACTTC. Translation: CASSSDRGETQYF.

This clonotype was recorded many times. The chain joins TRBV27 to TRBJ2-3, with D possibly TRBD2 on 6 matching bases. Trimming pared 3 bases from V and 3 bases from J, leaving 10 bases between. The CDR3 has 14 residues. The germline V gene encodes CDR1 MNHEY and CDR2 SMNVEV (reference sequence). CDR3 bases: TGTGCCAGCAGTTTGATGGGGGGAACAGATACGCAGTATTTT. This codes for CASSLMGGTDTQYF.

This chain joins TRBV20-1 and TRBJ1-2, with TRBD1 matching 7 bases. CDR3 length equals 12 residues. V shed 6 bases and J 4 bases; nucleotides not matched to a gene: 5. The germline V gene has CDR1 DFQATT and CDR2 SNEGSKA (reference sequence). CDR3 in amino acids: CSAPGQTYGYTF. The CDR3 DNA follows: TGCAGTGCCCCGGGACAGACCTATGGCTACACCTTC.

This clonotype was observed at least ten times. V gene TRBV27 combines with J gene TRBJ2-3; D not resolved. The CDR3 sequence is 13 residues long. The V gene's germline CDR1 is MNHEY and CDR2 SMNVEV (reference sequence). V lost 6 bases, J lost 1 base, and 8 bases lay in between. Written as DNA, the CDR3 is TGTGCCAGCAGATCCACGGGCACAGATACGCAGTATTTT. Translated: CASRSTGTDTQYF.

V usage is TRBV7-2 and J usage is TRBJ2-3; 8 bases agree with TRBD2. The CDR3 is 16 residues long. Per the germline V gene, CDR1 is SGHTA and CDR2 is FQGNSA. V dropped 1 base and J dropped 7; count of bases not matched to a gene: 10. The DNA of the CDR3 is TGTGCCAGCAGCTTAGGGATCGTAGCGGGGATAAATACGCAGTATTTT. Its protein is CASSLGIVAGINTQYF. The entire variable domain, with the rest obtained from reference TRBV7-2 and TRBJ2-3, is as follows: GAGVSQSPSNKVTEKGKDVELRCDPISGHTALYWYRQSLGQGLEFLIYFQGNSAPDKSGLPSDRFSAERTGGSVSTLTIQRTQQEDSAVYLCASSLGIVAGINTQYFGPGTRLTVL.

This chain connects TRBV25-1 to TRBJ2-7, with D possibly being TRBD2 (6 bases). The germline V gene encodes CDR1 MGHDK and CDR2 SYGVNS. V was cut by 5 bases and J by 6 bases, with 23 bases left in between. CDR3 length: 16 amino acids. The CDR3 region is CASSSSTGTPFLEQYF. The CDR3 coding sequence is TGTGCCAGCAGTAGTTCAACCGGGACTCCCTTCCTCGAGCAGTACTTC.

This clonotype was counted ten times or more. This chain joins TRBV5-1 and TRBJ1-2, with 7 nucleotides matching TRBD1. CDR1 is SGHRS, CDR2 YFSETQ, per germline. CDR3 size: 15 residues. V lost 0 bases and J lost 3; bases outside the gene matches: 5. The CDR3 loop is CASSLVTGFDYGYTF. CDR3 nucleotides: TGCGCCAGCAGCTTGGTGACAGGGTTCGACTATGGCTACACCTTC.

This clonotype was observed once. The chain has TRBV20-1 and TRBJ2-3, with a tentative D call TRBD2 (7 bases). The V gene lost 5 bases and the J gene lost 3 bases, with 18 bases spanning the gap. The CDR3 loop spans 15 amino acids. Germline assignment: CDR1 DFQATT and CDR2 SNEGSKA (reference sequence). The CDR3 DNA reads as TGCAGTGCTCCGATAGGGGGGGGGTCGACAGATACGCAGTATTTT. Protein sequence: CSAPIGGGSTDTQYF.

This clonotype was seen many times. V usage is TRBV2 and J usage is TRBJ1-4, with TRBD1 matching 9 bases. CDR1 and CDR2 (germline): SNHLY, FYNNEI. CDR3 size: 12 residues. Trimming at V came to 6 bases and at J to 15 bases, leaving 8 bases not matched to a gene. The CDR3: CASSGDRVRLFF. The CDR3 DNA is TGTGCCAGCAGCGGGGACAGGGTTCGGTTGTTTTTT.